This T cell receptor beta chain is drawn from a study of OX40 agonist ivuxolimab in advanced cancers. Overall study context: Patients with hepatocellular carcinoma, melanoma, renal cell or head and neck cancer made up the dose-escalation patients. Subjects had a mean age of roughly 60 years, with a range of roughly 23 to 80; more than 75% were male. Three patients, one with hepatocellular carcinoma and two with cutaneous melanoma, achieved partial responses.

Concerning this clone itself: Its specificity is unknown.

The CDR3 loop spans 14 amino acids. V was pared by 0 bases and J by 2 bases, with 8 bases between. Germline values: CDR1 SGDLS, CDR2 YYNGEE. Regarding the study as a whole: Relatively little clonal expansion, among the lowest observed, appeared in partial responders at 0.1-3.0 mg/kg.

Sequencing was performed with immunoSEQ multiplex PCR; in TCRdb, only in-frame clones are kept and a portion is missing. This table holds under 90,000 clones, approximately 84% found once. V and J are TRBV9 and TRBJ1-2, with D possibly being TRBD1 (6 bases). The origin of this receptor is an adult with an advanced solid tumor such as melanoma, head and neck, liver or kidney cancer. The specimen was CD4+ or CD8+ T cells sorted from blood, collected in a trial of the OX40 agonist ivuxolimab. CDR3 DNA sequence: TGTGCCAGCAGCGTAGGTAGGGGGAACTATGGCTACACCTTC. Translation: CASSVGRGNYGYTF. The whole variable domain, remainder taken from reference TRBV9 and TRBJ1-2, is DSGVTQTPKHLITATGQRVTLRCSPRSGDLSVYWYQQSLDQGLQFLIQYYNGEERAKGNILERFSAQQFPDLHSELNLSSLELGDSALYFCASSVGRGNYGYTFGSGTRLTVV.